The rows below give T cell receptor beta chains drawn from one sample of a study of regulatory T cells in long-lasting Graves disease. TCRdb re-called the multiplex PCR reads through MiXCR, storing one row per CDR3 protein. The data contain around 500,000 distinct CDR3 sequences, approximately 13% of them singletons. This sample was also put to use in a study of T cells in Graves' hyperthyroidism and ophthalmopathy.

The source material was peripheral blood mononuclear cells (PBMCs), sampled at new diagnosis, from a patient treated with antithyroid drugs. These receptors originate from a man in his thirties or forties with Graves disease. Each CDR3 is given with its conserved first and last residue.

TRBV24-1 | CATSDFPLLQEANNYYEQYF
TRBV3-1 | CASSQVVTSYEQYF
TRBV29-1 | CSVEHTGPGSYEQYF
TRBV12-3/TRBV12-4 | CASSLQIYGYTF
TRBV11-3 | CASSLVQGGAGELFF
TRBV20-1 | CSARDMASGSSYEQYF
TRBV10-1 | CASSESASLSDTQYF
TRBV7-9 | CASSVWETYEQYF
TRBV6-1 | CASRRQGGPYEQYF
TRBV7-2 | CASSVRTSGSNIQYF
TRBV7-9 | CASAVSVYGYTF
TRBV7-3 | CASSLAGGTREQFF
TRBV4-1 | CASSQEPGTGSLETQYF
TRBV19 | CASSIVVRMNTEAFF
TRBV24-1 | CATTMTGQETQYF
TRBV19 | CASSPHRGTGELFF
TRBV2 | CASSDRRGSNEQFF
TRBV27 | CASSPRPLAENNEQFF
TRBV5-1 | CASKGDLDYGYTF
TRBV18 | CASSRDRFPGEQFF
TRBV19 | CATDRHPGELFF
TRBV13 | CASSSTTIGLAGVMNTGELFF
TRBV18 | CASSPRGKDYEQYF
TRBV5-4 | CASSPTGGMLTDTQYF
TRBV9 | CASSPRYSGSRLEQFF
TRBV7-8 | CASSLLGAFRDKEVWALHF
TRBV20-1 | CSARDWQYEQFF
TRBV29-1 | CSVTTNTEAFF
TRBV20-1 | CSGTQGSYEQYF
TRBV7-8 | CASSRSRDRGTDTQYF
TRBV30 | CAWSGWLAGYNEQFF
TRBV6-4 | CASSDSRDGCYEQYF
TRBV7-2 | CASSGMMSAEGYTF
TRBV6-6 | CASSYSRDIYSNQPQHF
TRBV15 | CATSREYGGGNTIYF